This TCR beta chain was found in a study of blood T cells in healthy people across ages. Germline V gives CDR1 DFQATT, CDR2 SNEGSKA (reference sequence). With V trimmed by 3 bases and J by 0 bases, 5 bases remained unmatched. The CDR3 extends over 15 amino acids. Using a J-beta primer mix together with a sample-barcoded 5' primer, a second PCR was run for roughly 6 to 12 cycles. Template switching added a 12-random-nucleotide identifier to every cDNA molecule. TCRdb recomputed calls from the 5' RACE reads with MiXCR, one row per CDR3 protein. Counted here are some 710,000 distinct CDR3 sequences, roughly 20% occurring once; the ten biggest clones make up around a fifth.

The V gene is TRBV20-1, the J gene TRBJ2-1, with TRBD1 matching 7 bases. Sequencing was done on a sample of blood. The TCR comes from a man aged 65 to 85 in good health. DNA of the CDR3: TGCAGTGCTAGTAGACAGGGCTTCTCCTACAATGAGCAGTTCTTC. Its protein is CSASRQGFSYNEQFF.